Reported below is one T cell receptor (beta chain). Its antigen is undetermined. Over several immunoSEQ plates, each subset's genomic DNA was distributed in even portions. Assay: immunoSEQ multiplex PCR; the TCRdb copy retains only in-frame clones and omits some. Here the sample spans about 100,000 clones, 55% to 70% being singletons. The data stem from a study of shared clonotypes between healthy human individuals. Study results and limitations: Rarefaction revealed incomplete sorted-subset sequencing despite large depth.

The origin of this receptor is a woman between 25 and 40 years old in good health. The specimen was memory CD8+ T cells sorted from blood. Subset given: CD45RO+ cells pooled with CCR7-negative TemRA cells.

CDR3 DNA sequence: TGTGCCAGCAGTTTTTTGTCCTCTCTACCCTACGAGCAGTACTTC. Protein: CASSFLSSLPYEQYF. V usage is TRBV6-6 and J usage is TRBJ2-7; no clear D gene. This CDR3 region has 15 residues. Trimming took 4 bases from V and 2 from J, leaving 15 bases between them. CDR1 is MNHNY and CDR2 is SVGAGI in the germline V gene (reference sequence).